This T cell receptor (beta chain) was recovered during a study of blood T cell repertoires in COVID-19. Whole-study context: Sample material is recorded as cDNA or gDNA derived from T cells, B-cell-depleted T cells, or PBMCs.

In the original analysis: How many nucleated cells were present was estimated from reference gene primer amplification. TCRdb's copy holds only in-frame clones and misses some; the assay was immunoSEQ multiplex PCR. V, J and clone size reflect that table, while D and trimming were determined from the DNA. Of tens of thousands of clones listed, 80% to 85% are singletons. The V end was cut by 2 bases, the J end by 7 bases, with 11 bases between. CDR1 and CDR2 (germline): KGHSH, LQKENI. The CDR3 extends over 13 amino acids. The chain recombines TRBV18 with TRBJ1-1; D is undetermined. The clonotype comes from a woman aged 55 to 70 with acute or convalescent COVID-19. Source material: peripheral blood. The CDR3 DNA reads TGTGCCAGCTCACCAAGCCGAGGGTTTGAAGCTTTCTTT. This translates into CASSPSRGFEAFF.